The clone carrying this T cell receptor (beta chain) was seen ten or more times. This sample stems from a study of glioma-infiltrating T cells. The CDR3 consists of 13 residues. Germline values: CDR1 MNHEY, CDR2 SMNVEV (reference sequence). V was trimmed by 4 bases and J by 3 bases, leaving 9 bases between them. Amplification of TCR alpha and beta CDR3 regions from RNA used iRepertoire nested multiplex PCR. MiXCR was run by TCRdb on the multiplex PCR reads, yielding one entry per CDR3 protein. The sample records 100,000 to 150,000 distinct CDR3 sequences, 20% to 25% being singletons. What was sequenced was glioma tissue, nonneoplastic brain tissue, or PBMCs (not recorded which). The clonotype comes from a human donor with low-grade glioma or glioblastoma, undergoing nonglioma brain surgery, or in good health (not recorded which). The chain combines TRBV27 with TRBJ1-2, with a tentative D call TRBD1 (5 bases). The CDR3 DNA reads TGTGCCAGCAGTTCCAAGGGACACTATGGCTACACCTTC. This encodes CASSSKGHYGYTF.